One and the same sample provided the 10 T cell receptor beta chains below, sequenced in a study of shared clonotypes between healthy human individuals. Libraries were prepared by immunoSEQ multiplex PCR; TCRdb keeps only in-frame clonotypes and omits some of them. The top ten clones hold approximately 0.37% of a sample with fewer than 2.5 million clones, roughly 93% of them seen once. The specimen sequenced was naive CD4+ T cells from PBMCs. Subset given: CD45RA+ positively selected. The receptors shown here come from a man younger than 35 in good health. Some clones in this sample may be carry-over from other donors' samples.

This clone was detected once. This CDR3 is also generated by other DNA sequences in the sample. This chain connects TRBV7-3 to TRBJ2-5, with D tentatively TRBD1 or TRBD2 (5 bases each). The CDR3 length is 13 residues. The V end was cut by 3 bases, the J end by 5 bases, with 10 bases between. CDR1 and CDR2 (germline): SGHTA, FQGTGA. The CDR3 DNA reads as TGTGCCAGCAGCTTTCGCAGGGAGGAGACCCAGTACTTC. Residues: CASSFRREETQYF.

This clone appeared once. Within the sample, other DNA sequences also encode this same CDR3. The chain uses TRBV7-2 and TRBJ2-6; maybe TRBD2 (6 bases). The CDR3 length is 16 residues. The V gene's germline CDR1 is SGHTA and CDR2 FQGNSA. V was trimmed by 3 bases and J by 1 base, leaving 10 bases between them. The CDR3, as DNA: TGTGCCAGCAGCTTGGGCGCGGGATCTGGGGCCAACGTCCTGACTTTC. It codes for CASSLGAGSGANVLTF. The full variable domain, rest sourced from reference TRBV7-2 and TRBJ2-6, is GAGVSQSPSNKVTEKGKDVELRCDPISGHTALYWYRQSLGQGLEFLIYFQGNSAPDKSGLPSDRFSAERTGGSVSTLTIQRTQQEDSAVYLCASSLGAGSGANVLTFGAGSRLTVL.

Points on this clone: Other DNA sequences in this sample translate to the same CDR3. V and J are TRBV28 and TRBJ1-5; 8 nucleotides match TRBD1. The CDR3 contains 14 residues. Unmatched junction bases numbered 5, after V lost 5 bases and J lost 5 bases. The germline V gene encodes CDR1 MDHEN and CDR2 SYDVKM. The CDR3 loop is CASSSGQGHQPQHF. The CDR3 bases are TGTGCCAGCAGTAGCGGACAGGGCCATCAGCCCCAGCATTTT. Complete variable domain (other parts from reference TRBV28 and TRBJ1-5): DVKVTQSSRYLVKRTGEKVFLECVQDMDHENMFWYRQDPGLGLRLIYFSYDVKMKEKGDIPEGYSVSREKKERFSLILESASTNQTSMYLCASSSGQGHQPQHFGDGTRLSIL.

This clone has just a few counts. This CDR3 is also generated by other DNA sequences in the sample. DNA of the CDR3: TGTGCCAGCAGCGTAAGCAATCAGCCCCAGCATTTT. Protein product: CASSVSNQPQHF. V is TRBV2 and J is TRBJ1-5; D is unresolved. Trimming removed 6 bases from V and 1 base from J, with 4 bases in between. The germline CDR1 and CDR2 sequences are SNHLY and FYNNEI. This CDR3 has 12 amino acids.

The DNA of the CDR3 is TGCAGCATAATCCCCCCGGGTTTCGACTATGGCTACACCTTC. This gives the protein CSIIPPGFDYGYTF. The rearrangement uses TRBV29-1 and TRBJ1-2; D gene unclear. The V gene lost 8 bases and the J gene lost 3 bases, with 19 bases spanning the gap. Per the germline V gene, CDR1 is SQVTM and CDR2 is ANQGSEA. This CDR3 region has 14 residues.

This sequence joins TRBV6-5 and TRBJ2-7, with TRBD2 matching over 9 bases. V lost 0 bases, J lost 4 bases, and 7 bases stayed unmatched. Per germline, CDR1 MNHEY and CDR2 SVGAGI. This CDR3 contains 16 residues. This chain's CDR3 is CASSYSGIAGVYEQYF. CDR3 sequence (DNA): TGTGCCAGCAGTTACTCAGGAATAGCGGGAGTTTACGAGCAGTACTTC.

The V and J genes are TRBV20-1 and TRBJ2-1; TRBD1 might be the D (6 bases). V was shortened by 5 bases and J by 9 bases, with 11 bases between the two germline ends. The CDR3 runs 11 residues. CDR1 DFQATT and CDR2 SNEGSKA come from the germline V gene (reference sequence). This CDR3 reads CSAGRGGEQFF. For the CDR3, the DNA is TGCAGTGCTGGACGAGGGGGTGAGCAGTTCTTC.

The chain combines TRBV18 with TRBJ2-7, with TRBD2 matching 9 bases. This CDR3 spans 15 amino acids. V lost 3 bases, J lost 3 bases, and 6 bases stayed unmatched. Germline lookup yields CDR1 KGHSH and CDR2 LQKENI. CDR3 protein: CASSPVAGENYEQYF. For the CDR3, the DNA is TGTGCCAGCTCACCTGTAGCGGGGGAAAACTACGAGCAGTACTTC. The whole variable domain, remainder taken from reference TRBV18 and TRBJ2-7, is NAGVMQNPRHLVRRRGQEARLRCSPMKGHSHVYWYRQLPEEGLKFMVYLQKENIIDESGMPKERFSAEFPKEGPSILRIQQVVRGDSAAYFCASSPVAGENYEQYFGPGTRLTVT.

The chain links TRBV28 to TRBJ2-5; 7 bases are shared with TRBD2. Germline assignment: CDR1 MDHEN and CDR2 SYDVKM. Losses at the gene ends were 7 bases for V and 6 bases for J; bases not matched to a gene: 14. The CDR3 consists of 15 residues. CDR3 bases: TGTGCCAGCACCTTGGGGGGAGCGGGGTCAAAGACCCAGTACTTC. It yields the protein CASTLGGAGSKTQYF. Full variable domain (remainder filled in from reference TRBV28 and TRBJ2-5): DVKVTQSSRYLVKRTGEKVFLECVQDMDHENMFWYRQDPGLGLRLIYFSYDVKMKEKGDIPEGYSVSREKKERFSLILESASTNQTSMYLCASTLGGAGSKTQYFGPGTRLLVL.

This rearrangement joins TRBV7-6 to TRBJ2-7; 8 bases are a match to TRBD1. The junction had 8 bases not matched to a gene; V was cut back by 4 bases and J by 0 bases. Germline CDR1 is SGHVS and CDR2 is FNYEAQ. This CDR3 is 16 amino acids long. The CDR3 DNA is TGTGCCAGCAGCTGGGATACGGGACAGGACTCCTACGAGCAGTACTTC. Translating gives CASSWDTGQDSYEQYF.